The next 19 T cell receptor beta chains were all read from a single sample in a study of cytomegalovirus exposure and HLA in healthy donors. The PCR used 60 Vbeta and 13 Jbeta primers. Assay used: immunoSEQ multiplex PCR; TCRdb lists only in-frame clones, some missing. The sample consists of 120,000 or so clones, roughly 78% of them appearing once. The sample consisted of PBMCs. The source is a man aged 25 to 40 in good health and CMV-seronegative.

This chain uses TRBV21-1 with TRBJ2-7; TRBD1 is taken as the D call from the table, unchecked against the DNA. TRBV21-1 constitutes a pseudogene. The CDR3 is made up of 20 amino acids. CDR3 sequence reads: CASILSPGGDIAHQNYEQYF. The CDR3 bases are TGTGCCAGCATCCTTTCCCCAGGGGGCGATATCGCCCACCAGAACTACGAGCAGTACTTC.

The chain links TRBV28 to TRBJ2-7; D gene uncertain. Deletions cut 1 base from V and 4 bases from J, with 14 bases between. The germline V gene encodes CDR1 MDHEN and CDR2 SYDVKM. The CDR3 has 15 residues. The DNA of the CDR3 is TGTGCCAGCAGTTTATTCCCTAGTGCCGGGTACGAGCAGTACTTC. Amino acid sequence: CASSLFPSAGYEQYF.

This clone came up a few times. The chain has TRBV19 and TRBJ2-7; TRBD2 is a possible D gene (6 bases). This CDR3 has 12 residues. Trimming stripped 4 bases from V and 7 bases from J, with 11 bases between. Germline CDR1 reads LNHDA; CDR2 reads SQIVND (reference sequence). In DNA, the CDR3 is TGTGCCAGTAGTACCGGGACTTCAGAGCAGTACTTC. Translating gives CASSTGTSEQYF.

The chain uses TRBV6-1 and TRBJ2-1; D possibly corresponds to TRBD2 (5 bases). The germline CDR1 and CDR2 sequences are MNHNS and SASEGT. The CDR3 runs to 13 residues. Trimming took 7 bases from V and 8 from J, leaving 15 bases between them. The CDR3 nucleotides read TGTGCCAGCATCCCTGGCGGCGGGTATGAGCAGTTCTTC. This encodes CASIPGGGYEQFF.

A few counts support this clone. The V call is TRBV29-1, the J call TRBJ2-7; 11 bases fit TRBD1. J gave up 3 bases and V 4 bases, and 2 bases lay outside the gene matches. The germline gives CDR1 SQVTM, CDR2 ANQGSEA. The CDR3 is made up of 13 amino acids. The DNA for the CDR3 is TGCAGCGTTGGGGGACAGGGGGTCTACGAGCAGTACTTC. Amino acids: CSVGGQGVYEQYF.

For the CDR3, the DNA is TGTGCCAGCAGCTTGTGGGGACTAGATAGCGATGAGCAGTTCTTC. Residues: CASSLWGLDSDEQFF. The chain recombines TRBV5-4 with TRBJ2-1, with 8 positions matching TRBD2. The V and J ends lost 1 base and 8 bases, in that order; junction bases with no gene match: 8. This CDR3 has 15 residues. Germline V gives CDR1 SGHNT, CDR2 YYREEE (reference sequence).

This CDR3 reads CASTNPQGATDTQYF. DNA for the CDR3: TGCGCCAGCACCAATCCACAGGGAGCAACAGATACGCAGTATTTT. The chain links TRBV5-1 to TRBJ2-3, with D possibly TRBD1 on 6 matching bases. The CDR3 runs to 15 residues. The V gene lost 6 bases and the J gene lost 3 bases, with 17 bases spanning the gap. The germline V gene has CDR1 SGHRS and CDR2 YFSETQ.

With regard to this clone: One end of the junction varies from germline; a read error may be responsible. J is TRBJ1-2 and V is TRBV6-1; D is possibly TRBD1 (5 bases). Germline V lookup: CDR1 MNHNS, CDR2 SASEGT. The CDR3 runs 14 residues. Written as DNA, the CDR3 is TGTGCCAGCAGTAACACCCAGGGAGGCTATGGCTACCCCTTC. Protein sequence: CASSNTQGGYGYPF.

The chain has TRBV5-6 and TRBJ2-5; the D gene is possibly TRBD1 (7 bases). The J call could be wrong; TRBJ2-7 is a better fit for the DNA end. Germline-derived CDR1 and CDR2 are SGHDT and YYEEEE. This CDR3 contains 16 residues. CDR3 coding DNA: TGTGCCAGCAGCTTGGCCGGTGGAGGGGGCATCTACGAGCAGTACTTC. Translation gives CASSLAGGGGIYEQYF.

V gene TRBV19 combines with J gene TRBJ2-5, with D perhaps TRBD1 (7 bases). TRBJ2-7 matches the DNA end more closely, so the J call is doubtful. The length of the CDR3 is 12 residues. The V gene's germline CDR1 is LNHDA and CDR2 SQIVND (reference sequence). The CDR3 bases are TGTGCTTCAGGGGGGCCTTCCTACGAGCAGTACTTC. Its protein is CASGGPSYEQYF.

This rearrangement joins TRBV9 to TRBJ2-1, with TRBD2 as a possible D gene (6 bases). This CDR3 comprises 15 residues. Trimming cost V 1 base and J 3 bases, with 11 bases left between them. The V gene's germline CDR1 is SGDLS and CDR2 YYNGEE. DNA for the CDR3: TGTGCCAGCAGCGTATACGGGAGAAACTACAATGAGCAGTTCTTC. The encoded protein is CASSVYGRNYNEQFF. The whole variable domain, remainder taken from reference TRBV9 and TRBJ2-1, is DSGVTQTPKHLITATGQRVTLRCSPRSGDLSVYWYQQSLDQGLQFLIQYYNGEERAKGNILERFSAQQFPDLHSELNLSSLELGDSALYFCASSVYGRNYNEQFFGPGTRLTVL.

This clone has a single count. This chain connects TRBV29-1 to TRBJ1-2; D is unresolved. Per the germline V gene, CDR1 is SQVTM and CDR2 is ANQGSEA. Deletions cut 7 bases from V and 7 bases from J, with 16 bases between. The CDR3 totals 12 residues. Here the CDR3 DNA reads TGCAGCGCGTCGGAGACTCGTTGTGGCTACACCTTC. Translating gives CSASETRCGYTF.

The J gene is TRBJ1-2, the V gene TRBV7-9; possibly TRBD1 for D (5 bases). This CDR3 is built from 17 residues. Germline V lookup: CDR1 SEHNR, CDR2 FQNEAQ (reference sequence). Deletions cut 4 bases from V and 8 bases from J, with 26 bases between. This CDR3 is CASSSQAIIQGGEGYTF. The DNA of the CDR3 is TGTGCCAGCAGCTCGCAAGCGATAATCCAGGGCGGCGAGGGCTACACCTTC.

The chain combines TRBV6-1 with TRBJ2-1, with 8 nucleotides matching TRBD2. V lost 2 bases to trimming and J lost 5 bases; unmatched junction nucleotides: 8. This CDR3 has 16 residues. Germline-derived CDR1 and CDR2 are MNHNS and SASEGT. CDR3 sequence reads: CASSEPGLGPHNEQFF. In DNA, the CDR3 is TGTGCCAGCAGTGAACCGGGACTAGGGCCCCACAATGAGCAGTTCTTC.

The chain uses TRBV6-1 and TRBJ2-7, with 9 bases identical to TRBD2. The CDR3 extends over 14 amino acids. The trim removed 5 bases at V and 2 bases at J, leaving 4 bases unmatched. Germline CDR1 MNHNS, CDR2 SASEGT. The DNA for the CDR3 is TGTGCCAGCAGTCAAAGCGGGAGGACCTACGAGCAGTACTTC. Amino acid sequence: CASSQSGRTYEQYF.

The rearrangement links TRBV12-5 to TRBJ2-7, with 7 bases aligning to TRBD1. The CDR3 runs to 12 residues. J lost 5 bases, V lost 6 bases, and 4 bases had no gene match. Germline V gives CDR1 LGHNT, CDR2 FRNRAP. In DNA, the CDR3 is TGTGCTAGTGGAACCGGGACAGACGAGCAGTACTTC. This encodes CASGTGTDEQYF.

J is TRBJ1-2 and V is TRBV5-1; no clear D gene. Looked up from germline, CDR1 is SGHRS and CDR2 is YFSETQ. The V end was cut by 4 bases, the J end by 8 bases, with 12 bases between. This CDR3 is built from 12 residues. CDR3 DNA sequence: TGCGCCAGCAGCCTAGAATCGGGGGGCTACACCTTC. This translates into CASSLESGGYTF. Together with reference TRBV5-1 and TRBJ1-2, the CDR3 gives the full variable domain: KAGVTQTPRYLIKTRGQQVTLSCSPISGHRSVSWYQQTPGQGLQFLFEYFSETQRNKGNFPGRFSGRQFSNSRSEMNVSTLELGDSALYLCASSLESGGYTFGSGTRLTVV.

This chain links TRBV19 with TRBJ1-1; no firm D call. The ends were cut back, 3 bases at V and 1 base at J, with 18 bases in the middle. The CDR3 loop spans 17 amino acids. Germline CDR1 reads LNHDA; CDR2 reads SQIVND (reference sequence). CDR3 nucleotides: TGTGCCAGTAGTATTCGAGAAAGAGGCCCGGGGAACACTGAAGCTTTCTTT. Encoded protein: CASSIRERGPGNTEAFF.

This clone was picked up one time. V gene TRBV7-8 combines with J gene TRBJ2-5, with 7 bases aligning to TRBD2. CDR1 is SGHVS, CDR2 FQNEAQ, per germline. The CDR3 sequence is 16 residues long. The V segment lost 3 bases and the J segment 5 bases; nucleotides outside the gene matches: 12. The DNA for the CDR3 is TGTGCCAGCAGCTTCACGGGAGGCGGTCTATGGGAGACCCAGTACTTC. Its protein is CASSFTGGGLWETQYF.